The next 12 T cell receptor beta chains were all read from a single sample in a study of shared clonotypes between healthy human individuals. The repertoire was sequenced with immunoSEQ multiplex PCR; TCRdb's copy has only in-frame clones and lacks some. The sample lists roughly 1,100,000 clones, approximately 76% occurring once. The sequencing sample was made of memory CD4+ T cells sorted from blood. The subset was: CD45RA-negative fraction. The receptors were gathered from a man aged 18 to 35 in good health.

The rearrangement joins TRBV6-5 to TRBJ2-3; TRBD1 or TRBD2 may be the D gene (5 bases each). V lost 5 bases to trimming and J lost 0 bases, with 9 bases between them. Per germline, CDR1 MNHEY and CDR2 SVGAGI. The CDR3 has 14 residues. The CDR3, as DNA: TGTGCCAGCAGTCTCAGGGAGAGCACAGATACGCAGTATTTT. This encodes CASSLRESTDTQYF.

Only a few counts were recorded for this clone. The chain uses TRBV28 and TRBJ1-1; D perhaps matches TRBD1 (5 bases). Germline V gives CDR1 MDHEN, CDR2 SYDVKM. V lost 2 bases to trimming and J lost 0 bases, with 13 bases between them. The CDR3 loop spans 16 amino acids. CDR3 DNA sequence: TGTGCCAGCAGTTTAACAGGACCAGTCATGAACACTGAAGCTTTCTTT. Translating gives CASSLTGPVMNTEAFF. Variable domain in full (rest from reference TRBV28 and TRBJ1-1): DVKVTQSSRYLVKRTGEKVFLECVQDMDHENMFWYRQDPGLGLRLIYFSYDVKMKEKGDIPEGYSVSREKKERFSLILESASTNQTSMYLCASSLTGPVMNTEAFFGQGTRLTVV.

This clone was detected once. The chain couples TRBV23-1 to TRBJ2-7; TRBD1 agrees at 9 bases. TRBV23-1 belongs to the ORF category, with a function that is uncertain. Losses at the gene ends were 3 bases for V and 5 bases for J; bases not matched to a gene: 8. The CDR3 is 15 amino acids. Written as DNA, the CDR3 is TGCGCCAGCAGTCACCTGGGACAGGGTACCCACGAGCAGTACTTC. This encodes CASSHLGQGTHEQYF.

This clone turned up a few times. The chain joins TRBV29-1 to TRBJ1-1; TRBD1 might be the D (5 bases). The CDR3 is made up of 14 amino acids. Trimming took 7 bases from V and 3 from J, leaving 18 bases between them. Looked up from germline, CDR1 is SQVTM and CDR2 is ANQGSEA. CDR3 sequence (DNA): TGCAGCGCTATTGTGGGGGTAAGGGACACTGAAGCTTTCTTT. Encoded protein: CSAIVGVRDTEAFF.

The rearrangement links TRBV19 to TRBJ2-2; 7 bases are shared with TRBD2. The CDR3 has 14 residues. V gave up 6 bases and J gave up 7 bases; unmatched junction bases: 8. Germline V gene lookup returns CDR1 LNHDA and CDR2 SQIVND (reference sequence). CDR3: CASSPGLVFGELFF. The DNA for the CDR3 is TGTGCCAGTAGCCCCGGACTAGTGTTCGGGGAGCTGTTTTTT.

The chain joins TRBV28 to TRBJ1-5, with D hard to call. Trimming removed 5 bases from V and 7 bases from J, with 12 bases in between. Germline loops: CDR1 MDHEN, CDR2 SYDVKM. The CDR3 runs to 13 residues. CDR3 DNA sequence: TGTGCCAGCAGTAACAGAAATGGACAGCCCCAGCATTTT. It yields the protein CASSNRNGQPQHF.

The chain has TRBV5-1 and TRBJ2-5; no firm D call. This CDR3 is built from 13 residues. The ends were cut back, 5 bases at V and 2 bases at J, with 10 bases in the middle. Germline V gene sequence: CDR1 SGHRS, CDR2 YFSETQ. The CDR3 protein is CASRRGQQETQYF. In nucleotides, the CDR3 is TGCGCCAGCAGGCGAGGCCAGCAAGAGACCCAGTACTTC.

This clone was recorded a few times. This chain connects TRBV4-1 to TRBJ1-5; D gene ambiguous. V lost 0 bases to trimming and J lost 6 bases, with 6 bases between them. The germline gives CDR1 MGHRA, CDR2 YSYEKL. This CDR3 has 13 amino acids. The CDR3 is CASSQDWGQPQHF. CDR3 coding DNA: TGCGCCAGCAGCCAAGATTGGGGTCAGCCCCAGCATTTT.

Details on this clone: The sample carries other DNA sequences with the same CDR3. The V gene is TRBV19, the J gene TRBJ2-7, with a possible D match to TRBD1 (6 bases). Trimming cost V 5 bases and J 1 base, with 9 bases left between them. This CDR3 contains 13 residues. Germline-derived CDR1 and CDR2 are LNHDA and SQIVND (reference sequence). The CDR3 sequence is CASSRDNSYEQYF. The CDR3 DNA follows: TGTGCCAGTAGTCGGGACAATTCCTACGAGCAGTACTTC.

The chain employs TRBV11-2 and TRBJ2-7; 11 bases are shared with TRBD1. J gave up 3 bases and V 5 bases, and 18 bases lay outside the gene matches. The germline gives CDR1 SGHAT, CDR2 FQNNGV. The CDR3 runs to 19 residues. The chain's CDR3 is CASSLGQGANPSPFYEQYF. For the CDR3, the DNA is TGTGCCAGCAGCCTCGGACAGGGGGCGAACCCTTCCCCTTTCTACGAGCAGTACTTC.

Regarding this clone: At the DNA level, this CDR3 is encoded by other sequences in the same sample as well. V is TRBV6-5 and J is TRBJ1-2; perhaps TRBD1 as D (5 bases). This CDR3 is 12 amino acids long. Trimming pared 5 bases from V and 7 bases from J, leaving 11 bases between. Per the germline V gene, CDR1 is MNHEY and CDR2 is SVGAGI. Here the CDR3 DNA reads TGTGCCAGCAGTGGTACCGGGGGTGGCTACACCTTC. This gives the protein CASSGTGGGYTF.

The genes are TRBV28 and TRBJ1-2, with 9 bases matching TRBD1. CDR1 is MDHEN and CDR2 is SYDVKM in the germline V gene. The CDR3 contains 14 residues. J lost 5 bases, V lost 6 bases, and 7 bases had no gene match. CDR3 sequence reads: CASSTGTGTYGYTF. For the CDR3, the DNA is TGTGCCAGCAGCACCGGGACAGGGACGTATGGCTACACCTTC.